This T cell receptor beta chain was found in a study of cytomegalovirus exposure and HLA in healthy donors. Germline lookup yields CDR1 MNHEY and CDR2 SMNVEV (reference sequence). The CDR3 runs 13 residues. The V gene lost 1 base and the J gene lost 7 bases, with 8 bases spanning the gap. Here immunoSEQ multiplex PCR was the method, and the copy in TCRdb shows in-frame clones only, minus some. The sample shows about 270,000 clones, 80% to 90% of them seen only once. The J gene is TRBJ2-1, the V gene TRBV27; D gene ambiguous. The specimen was PBMCs. This TCR was sampled from a woman under 30 in good health and CMV-seronegative. The DNA for the CDR3 is TGTGCCAGCAGTTTATTCTTACAAAATGAGCAGTTCTTC. This translates into CASSLFLQNEQFF.